This T cell receptor (beta chain) is drawn from a study of glioma-infiltrating T cells after dendritic cell vaccination (dated by TCRdb to between 2015 and 2016). Regarding the study in general: A cohort of roughly 15 glioblastoma patients from Phase I and II dendritic cell vaccination trials was included, of whom 9 were newly diagnosed and 6 had recurrent disease. Survival after dendritic cell vaccination was correlated with TCR sequencing metrics, including TIL content and tumor-blood repertoire overlap. The vaccine consisted of monocyte-derived dendritic cells cultured approximately 7 days with IL-4 and GM-CSF, then pulsed overnight with autologous tumor lysate. Three intradermal dendritic cell vaccine injections were administered to patients at biweekly intervals in the arm below the axilla. Between about 2002 and 2013, the patients were given dendritic cell vaccination pulsed with autologous tumor lysate. Deep sequencing of TCR beta CDR3 regions was used to quantify tumor-infiltrating lymphocyte content and compare tumor and blood repertoires in dendritic cell-vaccinated glioblastoma patients.

Findings and caveats that apply to the study as a whole: The cohort was small and heterogeneous, few patients had complete blood and tumor sets, and even fewer had initial-recurrent tumor pairs. Longer time to progression and overall survival after dendritic cell vaccination were predicted by higher estimated pretreatment TIL content. No direct relationship between TCR clonality and survival was found, suggesting a diverse polyclonal response may matter. The three-group TCR overlap response model was described as speculative and requiring prospective validation.

Patients were selected for having adequate residual fresh-frozen tumor tissue and more than two years of available survival data. Molecular status otherwise varied across the glioblastoma patients, but none of them carried an isocitrate dehydrogenase mutation. PBMC collection took place before vaccination, two weeks after the third vaccination, and at tumor progression if progression occurred. The Qiagen DNeasy Blood extraction Kit was used to extract genomic DNA. Including cysteine and phenylalanine, the CDR3 has 15 amino acids. Only CDR3 DNA remains: 45 bases, in frame from the first base. Via the germline V gene, CDR1 is SGHVS and CDR2 FQNEAQ. Trimming removed 0 bases from V and 2 bases from J, leaving 10 bases between the germline ends. A remark on this clone: Its antigen target is currently unknown. Base qualities are not provided; no much larger clone lies one nucleotide away.

Using the immunoSEQ assay, TCRB CDR3 regions were amplified from 2 micrograms of genomic DNA, or from all available DNA when less than that was on hand. The multiplex PCR employed 60 forward primers targeting TCR V beta segments and 13 reverse primers targeting J beta segments. To estimate reads per starting template, synthetic control templates were spiked into each sample at limiting dilution. Sequencing produced 87 bp reads on the Illumina HiSeq System. The study's own analysis went as follows. PCR and sequencing errors were removed by a nearest neighbor algorithm that merged closely related sequences. TCR overlap was measured as the percentage of unique tumor TCR beta sequences also present in the same patient's peripheral blood. TCRdb took this table from immuneACCESS and kept in-frame rearrangements with V and J called. Such tables lack part of the clones; where checked against another copy, unresolved V genes explain under half of the gap, and the rest is unexplained. V and J calls and clone size are copied from that table; D and trimming were computed from the DNA. This sample is represented by about 67,000 clones; 80% to 85% of them were singletons. Jointly, the top ten make up 7.9% of the sample.

The chain employs TRBV7-8 and TRBJ1-2, with TRBD1 as a weak D call on 5 bases. This sample comprised blood, obtained before dendritic cell vaccination. The TCR originated in a human donor with glioblastoma. The nucleotide sequence is given as TGTGCCAGCAGCTTAGCGGGGCAACTGAACTATGGCTACACCTTC. Translated, it gives CASSLAGQLNYGYTF.